This T cell receptor beta chain was identified in a study of graft-versus-host responses after intestinal transplantation. Overall study context: Every recipient had anti-thymocyte globulin induction and around 3 years of tacrolimus plus steroids.

Libraries were prepared by immunoSEQ multiplex PCR; TCRdb keeps only in-frame clonotypes and omits some of them. The table has about 97,000 clones, 91% seen once. General study points: Among recipient marrow samples, GvH clones were found; some appeared first in ileum or blood.

A note on this clone: Its target is unknown.

This CDR3 has 15 amino acids. With 5 bases clipped from V and 9 bases from J, the junction kept 12 bases outside the gene matches. Germline V CDR1 and CDR2: MGHRA, YSYEKL. The chain links TRBV4-1 to TRBJ2-2; 7 bases are a match to TRBD2. This sample comprised unstimulated CD4+ T cells sorted from spleen or lymph node cells, obtained before transplant. This receptor was obtained from a human donor who was the organ donor for an intestinal transplant. For the CDR3, the DNA is TGCGCCAGCAGCGGAAGCGGGGCACAGTCATGGGAGCTGTTTTTT. It is translated as CASSGSGAQSWELFF.